These 24 T cell receptor beta chains originate from one sample sequenced in a study of blood T cell repertoires in COVID-19. The assay was immunoSEQ multiplex PCR, and TCRdb's table has in-frame clones only and misses some. The data contain about 110,000 clones, 70% to 85% of them seen just once; the ten biggest clones take up roughly 2%. What was sequenced was peripheral blood. All receptors derive from a woman aged 40 to 55 with acute or convalescent COVID-19.

The chain joins TRBV6-5 to TRBJ1-1, with D possibly matching TRBD1 (6 bases). This CDR3 contains 15 residues. The germline V gene encodes CDR1 MNHEY and CDR2 SVGAGI. Trimming took off 0 bases at V and 1 base at J, with 9 bases between the two ends. The CDR3 loop reads CASSYSLGGNTEAFF. CDR3 nucleotide sequence: TGTGCCAGCAGTTACTCGCTAGGGGGGAACACTGAAGCTTTCTTT.

The chain couples TRBV5-6 to TRBJ1-4; 8 bases are a match to TRBD1. The trim removed 4 bases at V and 13 bases at J, leaving 12 bases unmatched. Germline V gene data show CDR1 as SGHDT and CDR2 as YYEEEE. This CDR3 is built from 14 residues. CDR3 region: CASSIGTGNVVLFF. Written as DNA, the CDR3 is TGTGCCAGCAGCATAGGGACAGGCAATGTTGTACTGTTTTTT.

The gene calls are TRBV9 and TRBJ2-5, with 9 bases that match TRBD1. The CDR3 is made up of 17 amino acids. Per germline, CDR1 SGDLS and CDR2 YYNGEE. Unmatched junction bases numbered 10, after V lost 2 bases and J lost 2 bases. CDR3 in amino acids: CASSVQPTGGLQETQYF. In DNA, the CDR3 is TGTGCCAGCAGCGTTCAGCCGACAGGGGGTCTTCAAGAGACCCAGTACTTC.

V is TRBV5-6 and J is TRBJ2-7; 10 positions agree with TRBD1. CDR3 length equals 14 residues. V lost 3 bases and J lost 7; bases outside the gene matches: 7. Germline assignment: CDR1 SGHDT and CDR2 YYEEEE. CDR3 DNA sequence: TGTGCCAGCAGCTACGGGACAGGGGTTGGAGAGCAGTACTTC. Translating gives CASSYGTGVGEQYF.

The chain employs TRBV5-1 and TRBJ1-6; 7 bases align to TRBD1. This CDR3 comprises 15 residues. V lost 0 bases to trimming and J lost 7 bases; unmatched junction nucleotides: 4. In germline, CDR1 is SGHRS, CDR2 YFSETQ. CDR3 in DNA: TGCGCCAGCAGCTTGGATGGACAGGACAATTCACCCCTCCACTTT. This codes for CASSLDGQDNSPLHF.

The CDR3 protein is CASSKGAEAFF. CDR3 in DNA: TGTGCCAGCAGCAAGGGGGCTGAAGCTTTCTTT. The chain recombines TRBV11-3 with TRBJ1-1; D possibly corresponds to TRBD1 (6 bases). Trimming removed 5 bases from V and 6 bases from J, with 7 bases in between. The germline V gene encodes CDR1 SGHNT and CDR2 YENEEA. This CDR3 comprises 11 residues.

The rearrangement links TRBV28 to TRBJ1-4, with D unclear. The CDR3 runs 15 residues. CDR1 and CDR2 from the germline V gene are MDHEN and SYDVKM. The ends were cut back, 5 bases at V and 0 bases at J, with 10 bases in the middle. The CDR3: CASSVLSATNEKLFF. The DNA of the CDR3 is TGTGCCAGCAGTGTCCTATCTGCAACTAATGAAAAACTGTTTTTT.

The V call is TRBV14, the J call TRBJ1-4; D is unclear. V gave up 1 base and J gave up 11 bases, with 5 bases separating them. Germline V gene lookup returns CDR1 SGHDN and CDR2 FVKESK. CDR3 length: 11 residues. Here the CDR3 reads CASSQGGKLFF. CDR3 sequence (DNA): TGTGCCAGCAGCCAAGGCGGGAAACTGTTTTTT.

The chain employs TRBV7-2 and TRBJ2-1; D gene unclear. The germline V and J ends were trimmed by 2 bases and 5 bases, with 7 bases remaining between them. This CDR3 is 13 amino acids long. In germline, CDR1 is SGHTA, CDR2 FQGNSA. CDR3 sequence reads: CASSLLRDNEQFF. The CDR3 region has the DNA TGTGCCAGCAGCTTACTTCGGGACAATGAGCAGTTCTTC.

This clone showed up just a few times. The V and J genes are TRBV4-1 and TRBJ1-1; 10 bases line up with TRBD1. The CDR3 sequence is 15 residues long. J gave up 3 bases and V 4 bases, and 5 bases lay outside the gene matches. Germline assignment: CDR1 MGHRA and CDR2 YSYEKL. CDR3 nucleotide sequence: TGCGCCAGCAGCCTGGGGGGGACAGGGGACACTGAAGCTTTCTTT. Protein sequence: CASSLGGTGDTEAFF.

The chain has TRBV5-1 and TRBJ1-3; D may be TRBD1 (5 bases). This CDR3 contains 14 residues. The germline V gene has CDR1 SGHRS and CDR2 YFSETQ. Trimming stripped 0 bases from V and 2 bases from J, with 6 bases between. The CDR3 sequence: CASSLGQPGNTIYF. The CDR3 nucleotides are TGCGCCAGCAGCTTGGGACAGCCTGGAAACACCATATATTTT.

The CDR3 DNA follows: TGTGCCAGCAGCCAACTAACTAGCTGGGCAGATACGCAGTATTTT. It yields the protein CASSQLTSWADTQYF. The V call is TRBV9, the J call TRBJ2-3; tentatively, D is TRBD2 (6 bases). The CDR3 totals 15 residues. Per germline, CDR1 SGDLS and CDR2 YYNGEE. Trimming removed 4 bases at V and 4 bases at J, with 16 bases between.

This clone was detected only once. The J gene is TRBJ2-1, the V gene TRBV18; D gene unclear. CDR1 is KGHSH, CDR2 LQKENI, per germline. Trimming removed 1 base at V and 6 bases at J, with 13 bases between. CDR3 size: 15 residues. The CDR3, as DNA: TGTGCCAGCTCACCACTGGCAGGATTAGGCAATGAGCAGTTCTTC. This translates into CASSPLAGLGNEQFF. Variable domain in full (rest from reference TRBV18 and TRBJ2-1): NAGVMQNPRHLVRRRGQEARLRCSPMKGHSHVYWYRQLPEEGLKFMVYLQKENIIDESGMPKERFSAEFPKEGPSILRIQQVVRGDSAAYFCASSPLAGLGNEQFFGPGTRLTVL.

The chain joins TRBV9 to TRBJ1-1; TRBD1 matches at 8 bases. The trim removed 3 bases at V and 5 bases at J, leaving 18 bases unmatched. Germline-derived CDR1 and CDR2 are SGDLS and YYNGEE. The CDR3 sequence is 18 residues long. CDR3 amino acids: CASSARGTGPWRWTEAFF. The CDR3 DNA sequence: TGTGCCAGCAGCGCCCGGGGGACAGGCCCTTGGAGATGGACTGAAGCTTTCTTT.

J is TRBJ1-4 and V is TRBV10-3, with 7 bases that match TRBD1. The length of the CDR3 is 16 residues. Germline loops: CDR1 ENHRY, CDR2 SYGVKD. After removal of 5 bases from V and 4 bases from J, the junction contained 10 bases not matched to a gene. Written as DNA, the CDR3 is TGTGCCATCAGTCTTACAGGGGAGTCCGGTAATGAAAAACTGTTTTTT. Its translation is CAISLTGESGNEKLFF.

V and J are TRBV28 and TRBJ2-7; D may be TRBD2 (6 bases). This CDR3 has 13 residues. CDR1 is MDHEN, CDR2 SYDVKM, per germline. Trimming removed 2 bases from V and 1 base from J, with 6 bases in between. The CDR3 loop reads CASSLRGSYEQYF. In nucleotides, the CDR3 is TGTGCCAGCAGTTTACGGGGGTCCTACGAGCAGTACTTC. The variable domain in full, completed from reference TRBV28 and TRBJ2-7, reads DVKVTQSSRYLVKRTGEKVFLECVQDMDHENMFWYRQDPGLGLRLIYFSYDVKMKEKGDIPEGYSVSREKKERFSLILESASTNQTSMYLCASSLRGSYEQYFGPGTRLTVT.

This chain's CDR3 is CASSGYVGGTDTQYF. Written as DNA, the CDR3 is TGCGCCAGCAGCGGATACGTCGGAGGCACAGATACGCAGTATTTT. V is TRBV5-1 and J is TRBJ2-3; D unclear. The CDR3 sequence is 15 residues long. Trimming took 4 bases from V and 1 from J, leaving 13 bases between them. Germline CDR1 SGHRS, CDR2 YFSETQ.

J is TRBJ1-2 and V is TRBV20-1, with no clear D. CDR1 and CDR2 (germline): DFQATT, SNEGSKA (reference sequence). V dropped 3 bases and J dropped 7 bases, with 18 bases sitting between them. The CDR3 loop spans 14 amino acids. The CDR3 is CSASNVPSSGGYTF. In nucleotides, the CDR3 is TGCAGTGCTAGTAACGTCCCCTCCAGCGGTGGCTACACCTTC.

The chain uses TRBV11-2 and TRBJ2-6; D may be TRBD1 (5 bases). Deletions cut 5 bases from V and 0 bases from J, with 11 bases between. This CDR3 contains 16 residues. Germline CDR1 reads SGHAT; CDR2 reads FQNNGV. CDR3 nucleotide sequence: TGTGCCAGCAGCCCACCTGGGGCCTCTGGGGCCAACGTCCTGACTTTC. Its protein is CASSPPGASGANVLTF.

The chain links TRBV28 to TRBJ1-4; TRBD1 might be the D (6 bases). The ends were cut back, 4 bases at V and 1 base at J, with 13 bases in the middle. Germline V gene sequence: CDR1 MDHEN, CDR2 SYDVKM. This CDR3 region has 16 residues. Here the CDR3 reads CASSYGRGRTNEKLFF. For the CDR3, the DNA is TGTGCCAGCAGTTATGGCAGGGGAAGAACTAATGAAAAACTGTTTTTT.

This clone was seen only once. This rearrangement joins TRBV7-9 to TRBJ2-1; 8 positions match TRBD1. This CDR3 comprises 16 residues. Losses at the gene ends were 4 bases for V and 0 bases for J; bases not matched to a gene: 5. CDR1 and CDR2 (germline): SEHNR, FQNEAQ (reference sequence). The CDR3 is CASSSTGAGSYNEQFF. The CDR3, as DNA: TGTGCCAGCAGCTCGACAGGGGCCGGCTCCTACAATGAGCAGTTCTTC.

The gene calls are TRBV27 and TRBJ2-1; 13 positions match TRBD2. The CDR3 consists of 15 residues. Unmatched junction bases numbered 6, after V lost 8 bases and J lost 5 bases. Germline V gene lookup returns CDR1 MNHEY and CDR2 SMNVEV (reference sequence). CDR3: CASRPGTSGNNEQFF. For the CDR3, the DNA is TGTGCCAGCCGCCCCGGGACTAGCGGGAACAATGAGCAGTTCTTC.

The rearrangement joins TRBV5-1 to TRBJ1-1; no clear D. The CDR3 loop spans 14 amino acids. Trimming pared 1 base from V and 1 base from J, leaving 8 bases between. Germline assignment: CDR1 SGHRS and CDR2 YFSETQ. The CDR3 protein is CASSLQAGNTEAFF. CDR3 nucleotide sequence: TGCGCCAGCAGCTTGCAGGCTGGGAACACTGAAGCTTTCTTT. The complete variable domain, with remaining parts taken from reference TRBV5-1 and TRBJ1-1, reads KAGVTQTPRYLIKTRGQQVTLSCSPISGHRSVSWYQQTPGQGLQFLFEYFSETQRNKGNFPGRFSGRQFSNSRSEMNVSTLELGDSALYLCASSLQAGNTEAFFGQGTRLTVV.

This clone was recorded once. The rearrangement joins TRBV24-1 to TRBJ2-3, with 11 bases identical to TRBD2. Trimming cost V 3 bases and J 1 base; bases outside gene matches: 5. The CDR3 consists of 17 residues. Per germline, CDR1 KGHDR and CDR2 SFDVKD. CDR3: CATSDTTSGVGTDTQYF. The CDR3 nucleotides are TGTGCCACCAGTGATACGACTAGCGGGGTTGGCACAGATACGCAGTATTTT.